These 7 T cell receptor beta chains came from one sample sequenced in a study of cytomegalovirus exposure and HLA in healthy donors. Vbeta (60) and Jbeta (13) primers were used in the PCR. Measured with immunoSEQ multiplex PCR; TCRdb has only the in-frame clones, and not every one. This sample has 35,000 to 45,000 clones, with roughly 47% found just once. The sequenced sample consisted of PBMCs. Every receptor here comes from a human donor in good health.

The CDR3 bases are TGTGCCAGCTCACACACAGGTAGTCAAGAGACCCAGTACTTC. This gives the protein CASSHTGSQETQYF. The chain recombines TRBV18 with TRBJ2-5; tentatively, D is TRBD1 (5 bases). This CDR3 has 14 residues. Germline CDR1 and CDR2: KGHSH and LQKENI. V was cut by 4 bases and J by 2 bases, with 11 bases left in between. Full variable domain (missing parts from reference TRBV18 and TRBJ2-5): NAGVMQNPRHLVRRRGQEARLRCSPMKGHSHVYWYRQLPEEGLKFMVYLQKENIIDESGMPKERFSAEFPKEGPSILRIQQVVRGDSAAYFCASSHTGSQETQYFGPGTRLLVL.

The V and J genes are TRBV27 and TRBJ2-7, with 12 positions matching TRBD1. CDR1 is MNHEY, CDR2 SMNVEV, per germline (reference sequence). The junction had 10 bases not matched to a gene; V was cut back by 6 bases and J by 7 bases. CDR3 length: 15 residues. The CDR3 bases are TGTGCCAGCAGCCCACCGGGACAGGGGGCGGAGGAGCAGTACTTC. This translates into CASSPPGQGAEEQYF.

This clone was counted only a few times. The CDR3 loop is CARSPRGTSSTDTQYF. CDR3 coding DNA: TGTGCCAGAAGCCCCCGCGGGACTAGCAGCACAGATACGCAGTATTTT. The chain combines TRBV5-3 with TRBJ2-3; 9 nucleotides agree with TRBD2. TRBV5-3 belongs to the ORF category, with a function that is uncertain. The length of the CDR3 is 16 residues. V lost 4 bases to trimming and J lost 0 bases; unmatched junction nucleotides: 6.

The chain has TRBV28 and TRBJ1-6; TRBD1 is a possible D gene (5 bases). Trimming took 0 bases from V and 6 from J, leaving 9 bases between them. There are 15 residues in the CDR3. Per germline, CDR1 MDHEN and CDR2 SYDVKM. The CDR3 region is CASSLWDILNSPLHF. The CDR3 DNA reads TGTGCCAGCAGTTTATGGGACATACTTAATTCACCCCTCCACTTT.

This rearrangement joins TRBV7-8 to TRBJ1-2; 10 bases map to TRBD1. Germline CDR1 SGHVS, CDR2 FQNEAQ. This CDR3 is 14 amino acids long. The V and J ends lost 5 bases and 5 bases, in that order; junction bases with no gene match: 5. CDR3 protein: CASSNDRGQYGYTF. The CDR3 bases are TGTGCCAGCAGCAACGACAGGGGGCAGTATGGCTACACCTTC.

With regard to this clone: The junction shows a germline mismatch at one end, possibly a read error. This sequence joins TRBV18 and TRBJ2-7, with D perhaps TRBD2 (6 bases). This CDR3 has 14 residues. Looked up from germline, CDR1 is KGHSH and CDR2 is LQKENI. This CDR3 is CASSPVADSYEQCF. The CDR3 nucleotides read TGTGCCAGCTCACCGGTAGCGGACTCCTACGAGCAGTGCTTC.

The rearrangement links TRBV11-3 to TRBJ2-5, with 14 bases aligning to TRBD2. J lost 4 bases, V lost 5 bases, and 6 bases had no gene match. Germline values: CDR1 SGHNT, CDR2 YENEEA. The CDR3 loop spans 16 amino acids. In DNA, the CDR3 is TGTGCCAGCAGCCCGACTAGCGGGAGGGCCGGAGAGACCCAGTACTTC. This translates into CASSPTSGRAGETQYF.